This TCR beta chain was identified in a study of long-term antiretroviral therapy in people with HIV. Researchers report immunoSEQ v3.0 was run at survey level. Only in-frame clones appear in the TCRdb table, and some are missing; sequencing was by immunoSEQ multiplex PCR. The repertoire holds fewer than 10,000 clones, roughly 82% seen once, with about 15% in the top ten. The V and J ends lost 5 bases and 4 bases, in that order; junction bases with no gene match: 16. From germline, CDR1 is SGHTA and CDR2 FQGNSA. The CDR3 extends over 18 amino acids. Every donor had one or more pre-ART and two or more post-ART PBMC samples. HIV-positive participants were all treated in the United States.

This receptor was obtained from a man aged 40-49 years with HIV. The chain recombines TRBV7-2 with TRBJ2-7; 11 bases are a match to TRBD2. The material was unsorted PBMCs, obtained 0.1 years after starting antiretroviral therapy. This CDR3 is CASSPRGLAGGPRYEQYF. DNA for the CDR3: TGTGCCAGCAGCCCGAGGGGATTAGCGGGGGGGCCTAGGTACGAGCAGTACTTC.